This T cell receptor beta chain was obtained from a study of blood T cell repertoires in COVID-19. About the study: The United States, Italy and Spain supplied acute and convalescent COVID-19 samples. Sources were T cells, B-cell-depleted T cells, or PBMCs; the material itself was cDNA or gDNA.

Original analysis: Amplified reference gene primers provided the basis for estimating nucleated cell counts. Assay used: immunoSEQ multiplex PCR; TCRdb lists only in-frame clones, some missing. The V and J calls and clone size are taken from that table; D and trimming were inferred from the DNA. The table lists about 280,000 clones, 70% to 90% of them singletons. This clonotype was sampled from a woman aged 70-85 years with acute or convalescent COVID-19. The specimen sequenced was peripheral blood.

CDR3 amino acids: CASSSRTGGSPLHF. The CDR3 DNA reads TGTGCCAGCAGCTCTCGTACAGGGGGCTCACCCCTCCACTTT. This chain connects TRBV7-6 to TRBJ1-6; 9 nucleotides agree with TRBD1. Germline V gene lookup returns CDR1 SGHVS and CDR2 FNYEAQ. V trimming: 4 bases; J trimming: 10 bases; junction bases outside the gene matches: 5. This CDR3 has 14 residues.